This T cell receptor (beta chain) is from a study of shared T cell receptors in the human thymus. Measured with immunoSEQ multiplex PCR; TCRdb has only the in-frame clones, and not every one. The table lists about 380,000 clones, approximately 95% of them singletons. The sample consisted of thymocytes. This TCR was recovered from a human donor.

In DNA form, the CDR3 reads TGTGCCAGCAGCGCAAAACTAGCGACAGCCTACGAGCAGTACTTC. Translation gives CASSAKLATAYEQYF. The genes are TRBV9 and TRBJ2-7; 7 positions match TRBD2. In germline, CDR1 is SGDLS, CDR2 YYNGEE. The V segment lost 3 bases and the J segment 2 bases; nucleotides outside the gene matches: 8. The CDR3 is made up of 15 amino acids.